Listed here are 21 T cell receptor beta chains from one sample, sequenced in a study of naive and memory T cell subsets (dated by TCRdb to the late 2010s). Receptors were amplified or captured by 5' RACE. Reads for this sample came from an Illumina MiSeq. The ligated cDNA was amplified in four rounds of PCR with nested alpha and beta constant region primers together with the SP2 primer. TCRdb applied fastp at Q25 and MiXCR to the public reads, then kept only in-frame beta chains. CDR3 protein sequences are deduplicated, and each keeps its most common genes and DNA. This sample holds roughly 62,000 distinct CDR3 sequences; more than 6.5% were observed only once. The ten largest account for under 25% of the sample. A robust, sensitive protocol for the amplification, sequencing and analysis of TCRs was described in the study, in which 3' ligation of a UMI-containing oligonucleotide to TCR cDNA was used.

These TCRs come from a female donor in good health.

This clonotype was seen more than once but under ten times. The CDR3 bases are TGTGCCAGCAGTGGGACCGTAGCTAATGAAAAACTGTTTTTT. Its translation: CASSGTVANEKLFF. This chain links TRBV12-3 or TRBV12-4 with TRBJ1-4; TRBD1 is a possible D gene (5 bases). This CDR3 spans 14 amino acids. Trimming took off 5 bases at V and 3 bases at J, with 10 bases between the two ends.

The table lists this clonotype with many counts. The chain employs TRBV7-2 and TRBJ2-3; 13 bases agree with TRBD2. Germline V gene sequence: CDR1 SGHTA, CDR2 FQGNSA. CDR3 size: 17 residues. The trim removed 5 bases at V and 4 bases at J, leaving 9 bases unmatched. CDR3 amino acids: CASSRRLAGGRADTQYF. The CDR3 DNA reads as TGTGCCAGCAGCCGGAGACTAGCGGGAGGCCGGGCAGATACGCAGTATTTT.

This clonotype was observed many times. The J gene is TRBJ2-1, the V gene TRBV29-1, with TRBD2 matching over 10 bases. V lost 3 bases to trimming and J lost 1 base; unmatched junction nucleotides: 15. Germline V CDR1 and CDR2: SQVTM, ANQGSEA. The CDR3 has 19 amino acids. CDR3 residues: CSVDTTSGTNTRSYNEQFF. The DNA for the CDR3 is TGCAGCGTTGATACAACTAGCGGGACTAATACCAGGTCCTACAATGAGCAGTTCTTC.

In its sample, this clonotype was seen a few times. This chain connects TRBV19 to TRBJ2-1; no reliable D call. Germline values: CDR1 LNHDA, CDR2 SQIVND (reference sequence). Between the trimmed V and J ends, which lost 2 bases and 4 bases, there was a span of 6 bases. The CDR3 extends over 13 amino acids. The CDR3 loop reads CASSILKYNEQFF. The CDR3 nucleotides read TGTGCCAGTAGTATACTAAAGTACAATGAGCAGTTCTTC.

This clonotype was counted ten times or more. This chain uses TRBV28 with TRBJ1-4, with 9 bases identical to TRBD1. The CDR3 length is 15 residues. V was clipped by 5 bases and J by 7 bases; unmatched bases: 8. The germline V gene has CDR1 MDHEN and CDR2 SYDVKM. Written as DNA, the CDR3 is TGTGCCAGCAGTACACCGGGACAGGGAACTGAAAAACTGTTTTTT. This translates into CASSTPGQGTEKLFF. Combining the CDR3 with reference TRBV28 and TRBJ1-4 gives the whole variable domain DVKVTQSSRYLVKRTGEKVFLECVQDMDHENMFWYRQDPGLGLRLIYFSYDVKMKEKGDIPEGYSVSREKKERFSLILESASTNQTSMYLCASSTPGQGTEKLFFGSGTQLSVL.

This rearrangement joins TRBV4-1 to TRBJ1-3; 8 bases are shared with TRBD1. CDR1 MGHRA and CDR2 YSYEKL come from the germline V gene. V shed 0 bases, J shed 8 bases, and the junction held 6 bases outside the gene matches. The CDR3 length is 15 residues. In nucleotides, the CDR3 is TGCGCCAGCAGCCAAGATCCAGGGGGCGCGGACACCATATATTTT. This codes for CASSQDPGGADTIYF.

This clonotype was seen many times. The chain couples TRBV7-9 to TRBJ1-2, with a tentative D call TRBD1 (5 bases). Germline CDR1 is SEHNR and CDR2 is FQNEAQ (reference sequence). The CDR3 extends over 16 amino acids. Trimming stripped 1 base from V and 6 bases from J, with 18 bases between. CDR3 sequence (DNA): TGTGCCAGCAGCTTAGGTGGGACCTTAAGGGTCAATGGCTACACCTTC. This translates into CASSLGGTLRVNGYTF. The complete variable domain, with remaining parts taken from reference TRBV7-9 and TRBJ1-2, reads DTGVSQNPRHKITKRGQNVTFRCDPISEHNRLYWYRQTLGQGPEFLTYFQNEAQLEKSRLLSDRFSAERPKGSFSTLEIQRTEQGDSAMYLCASSLGGTLRVNGYTFGSGTRLTVV.

The chain is built from TRBV28 and TRBJ2-7, with TRBD2 identical over 8 bases. J lost 6 bases, V lost 5 bases, and 18 bases had no gene match. The V gene's germline CDR1 is MDHEN and CDR2 SYDVKM. CDR3 length: 17 amino acids. CDR3 protein: CASSLTGGAGGLGEQYF. CDR3 DNA sequence: TGTGCCAGCAGTCTCACCGGTGGGGCGGGAGGCCTCGGCGAGCAGTACTTC.

The V gene is TRBV11-2, the J gene TRBJ1-1; 10 bases fit TRBD1. The CDR3 covers 16 residues. Trimming cost V 7 bases and J 1 base; bases outside gene matches: 9. Per germline, CDR1 SGHAT and CDR2 FQNNGV. CDR3: CASIRRQGARNTEAFF. The CDR3 DNA sequence: TGTGCCAGCATCCGAAGACAGGGGGCGAGGAACACTGAAGCTTTCTTT.

The sample holds many counts of this clonotype. V is TRBV27 and J is TRBJ2-5, with D uncertain. The CDR3 extends over 13 amino acids. V was pared by 4 bases and J by 5 bases, with 11 bases between. Germline assignment: CDR1 MNHEY and CDR2 SMNVEV (reference sequence). The DNA of the CDR3 is TGTGCCAGCAGTTCCCGTGTTAGGGAGACCCAGTACTTC. This gives the protein CASSSRVRETQYF.

The table lists this clonotype with many counts. Relative to the germline gene, one junction end is altered; a read error may explain this. The chain couples TRBV6-6 to TRBJ2-6, with D perhaps matching TRBD2 (7 bases). The germline gives CDR1 MNHNY, CDR2 SVGAGI (reference sequence). The CDR3 is 16 residues long. The CDR3 sequence is CASRLGGASEANVLTF. CDR3 nucleotides: TGTGCCAGCAGGCTGGGGGGGGCCTCTGAGGCCAACGTCCTGACTTTC.

This clonotype was counted a few times. V usage is TRBV14 and J usage is TRBJ2-3; TRBD2 is a possible D gene (5 bases). Germline-derived CDR1 and CDR2 are SGHDN and FVKESK. The length of the CDR3 is 16 residues. With 3 bases removed from V and 0 bases from J, the gap between germline ends came to 13 bases. CDR3 nucleotide sequence: TGTGCCAGCAGCCAGCGATGGCGGGCCAGCACAGATACGCAGTATTTT. Translating gives CASSQRWRASTDTQYF.

Only one count was recorded for this clonotype. This chain joins TRBV18 and TRBJ1-2, with TRBD1 identical over 9 bases. The CDR3 has 16 residues. CDR1 is KGHSH and CDR2 is LQKENI in the germline V gene. The V gene end was trimmed by 2 bases and the J gene end by 7 bases; junction bases not matched to a gene: 11. The CDR3 nucleotides read TGTGCCAGCTCACCAGCATCTACAGGGGGCGGAAGTGGCTACACCTTC. Translated: CASSPASTGGGSGYTF.

A few counts support this clonotype. This chain links TRBV5-4 with TRBJ2-1; D is ambiguous. The CDR3 has 13 residues. Germline values: CDR1 SGHNT, CDR2 YYREEE (reference sequence). The V end was cut by 4 bases, the J end by 3 bases, with 8 bases between. Here the CDR3 reads CASSEQNYNEQFF. CDR3 sequence (DNA): TGTGCCAGCAGCGAACAAAACTACAATGAGCAGTTCTTC.

This clonotype was detected a few times. The chain couples TRBV11-3 to TRBJ2-3, with D tentatively TRBD2 (6 bases). CDR3 length: 12 amino acids. The germline gives CDR1 SGHNT, CDR2 YENEEA. The ends were cut back, 11 bases at V and 4 bases at J, with 13 bases in the middle. The CDR3 loop reads CASRGDADTQYF. The CDR3 bases are TGTGCCTCACGCGGGGATGCAGATACGCAGTATTTT. Using reference TRBV11-3 and TRBJ2-3 for the parts outside the CDR3, the full variable domain is EAGVVQSPRYKIIEKKQPVAFWCNPISGHNTLYWYLQNLGQGPELLIRYENEEAVDDSQLPKDRFSAERLKGVDSTLKIQPAELGDSAVYLCASRGDADTQYFGPGTRLTVL.

This clonotype was detected a few times. As DNA, the CDR3 is TGCGCCAGCAGCCCAGGACACGCAACTAACTATGGCTACACCTTC. Protein: CASSPGHATNYGYTF. This chain uses TRBV5-1 with TRBJ1-2, with D possibly TRBD1 on 5 matching bases. This CDR3 has 15 amino acids. Germline assignment: CDR1 SGHRS and CDR2 YFSETQ. Trimming stripped 4 bases from V and 0 bases from J, with 13 bases between.

The chain combines TRBV9 with TRBJ1-2; possible D gene TRBD1, 6 bases. Germline loops: CDR1 SGDLS, CDR2 YYNGEE. The CDR3 contains 14 residues. The V end lost 5 bases, the J end lost 8 bases, and 19 bases lay between the germline ends. CDR3 sequence: CASRGRRGYDGYTF. The CDR3 nucleotides are TGTGCCAGCAGAGGAAGAAGGGGGTATGACGGCTACACCTTC.

This clonotype was seen only a few times. This chain joins TRBV30 and TRBJ2-5; D is undetermined. Trimming cost V 4 bases and J 1 base, with 7 bases left between them. Germline V lookup: CDR1 GTSNPN, CDR2 SVGIG (reference sequence). The CDR3 has 12 amino acids. The CDR3 DNA is TGTGCCTGGAAACCCCTCCAAGAGACCCAGTACTTC. It yields the protein CAWKPLQETQYF.

This clonotype was seen ten or more times. The chain has TRBV9 and TRBJ2-1; D call uncertain. This CDR3 region has 15 residues. V lost 0 bases and J 0 bases, leaving 7 bases between the germline ends. The germline V gene has CDR1 SGDLS and CDR2 YYNGEE. The DNA for the CDR3 is TGTGCCAGCAGCGTAGACTATAGCTCCTACAATGAGCAGTTCTTC. Amino acid sequence: CASSVDYSSYNEQFF.

V is TRBV12-3 or TRBV12-4 and J is TRBJ2-1; TRBD1 is a possible D gene (7 bases). Trimming left V 3 bases short and J 8 bases short, with 20 bases between. The CDR3 sequence is 16 residues long. The CDR3 protein is CASSFLPRQGLDEQFF. The CDR3 DNA is TGTGCCAGCAGTTTTTTGCCTCGACAGGGACTCGATGAGCAGTTCTTC.

This chain uses TRBV3-1 with TRBJ2-3, with 14 bases identical to TRBD2. Per the germline V gene, CDR1 is LGHDT and CDR2 is YNNKEL (reference sequence). V lost 1 base and J lost 4; bases outside the gene matches: 4. This CDR3 has 17 residues. CDR3 sequence: CASSQGLAGGSADTQYF. DNA for the CDR3: TGTGCCAGCAGCCAAGGACTAGCGGGGGGGAGCGCAGATACGCAGTATTTT.